Listed below are T cell receptor beta chains from one sample, sequenced in a study of blood T cell repertoires in COVID-19. Profiling relied on immunoSEQ multiplex PCR, and the TCRdb table lists in-frame clones only, not all of them. The table shows about 33,000 clones, with under 85% occurring only once. Specimen: peripheral blood. The receptor set was obtained from an elderly man with acute or convalescent COVID-19. CDR3s include the opening cysteine and the closing phenylalanine or tryptophan. D genes are given only for firm matches. Clone size, where shown, is once, few, many, or a class for clones that have expanded.

>14|NA|TRBJ1-5|TRBV19|NA
CASNPDSWFQPQHF
TGTGCCAGTAATCCGGACAGTTGGTTTCAGCCCCAGCATTTT
>15|NA|TRBJ1-6|TRBV5-1|NA
CASSLATGNNSPLHF
TGCGCCAGCAGCTTGGCGACAGGAAATAATTCACCCCTCCACTTT
>18|NA|TRBJ1-3|TRBV18|TRBD1
CASSPLDRRSFSGNTIYF
TGTGCCAGCTCACCCTTGGACAGGCGCTCTTTCTCTGGAAACACCATATATTTT
>15|NA|TRBJ2-3|TRBV5-1|TRBD2
CASSLELADTDTQYF
TGCGCCAGCAGCTTGGAACTAGCGGACACAGATACGCAGTATTTT
>17|NA|TRBJ2-3|TRBV14|NA
CASSPAGAGQGIDTQYF
TGTGCCAGCAGCCCCGCCGGCGCGGGCCAGGGGATAGATACGCAGTATTTT
>17|NA|TRBJ2-3|TRBV7-2|TRBD2
CASSPQGASGGSDTQYF
TGTGCCAGCAGCCCCCAAGGGGCTAGCGGGGGGTCGGATACGCAGTATTTT
>15|NA|TRBJ2-7|TRBV5-1|NA
CASSLEGASSYEQYF
TGCGCCAGCAGCTTGGAAGGGGCGAGCTCCTACGAGCAGTACTTC
>14|NA|TRBJ2-2|TRBV14|NA
CASSQLRYTGELFF
TGTGCCAGCAGCCAACTACGTTACACCGGGGAGCTGTTTTTT
>17|NA|TRBJ1-2|TRBV6-6|TRBD1
CASSPTTQDRFGYGYTF
TGTGCCAGCAGTCCTACTACCCAGGACAGGTTCGGTTATGGCTACACCTTC
>14|NA|TRBJ1-4|TRBV9|NA
CASSPQVTVEKLFF
TGTGCCAGCAGCCCCCAGGTAACCGTCGAAAAACTGTTTTTT
>12|NA|TRBJ1-1|TRBV25-1|NA
CASSGNRVEAFF
TGTGCCAGCAGTGGGAACAGGGTTGAAGCTTTCTTT
>19|NA|TRBJ2-1|TRBV7-9|TRBD2
CASSLPRWRSSGARDEQFF
TGTGCCAGCAGCTTACCCCGCTGGCGTTCTAGCGGGGCTCGGGATGAGCAGTTCTTC
>14|NA|TRBJ1-2|TRBV3-1/TRBV3-2|NA
CASSQDGRSYGYTF
TGTGCCAGCAGCCAAGATGGCCGTTCCTATGGCTACACCTTC
>15|NA|TRBJ2-1|TRBV3-1/TRBV3-2|TRBD1
CASSSGTGPRNEQFF
TGTGCCAGCAGTTCCGGGACAGGGCCCCGCAATGAGCAGTTCTTC
>16|NA|TRBJ2-2|TRBV18|NA
CASSPPQGLNTGELFF
TGTGCCAGCTCACCACCGCAGGGACTGAACACCGGGGAGCTGTTTTTT
>16|NA|TRBJ1-4|TRBV5-1|TRBD1
CASSPRTGATNEKLFF
TGCGCCAGCAGCCCTCGGACAGGGGCAACTAATGAAAAACTGTTTTTT
>18|NA|TRBJ2-1|TRBV5-1|TRBD1
CASSSWGSVGTGSNEQFF
TGCGCCAGCAGCTCTTGGGGGAGTGTGGGGACAGGCTCCAATGAGCAGTTCTTC
>17|NA|TRBJ1-5|TRBV27|NA
CASSPAPGQLSNQPQHF
TGTGCCAGCAGCCCTGCCCCCGGACAGCTCAGCAATCAGCCCCAGCATTTT
>14|NA|TRBJ1-5|TRBV19|NA
CASSDTGSNQPQHF
TGTGCCAGTAGTGACACAGGATCCAATCAGCCCCAGCATTTT
>15|NA|TRBJ1-5|TRBV5-1|TRBD1
CASSLEGAYNQPQHF
TGCGCCAGCAGCTTGGAGGGGGCTTACAATCAGCCCCAGCATTTT
>15|NA|TRBJ1-6|TRBV7-2|NA
CASSPSRGANSPLHF
TGTGCCAGCAGCCCCTCTCGGGGTGCTAATTCACCCCTCCACTTT
>15|NA|TRBJ2-7|TRBV13|TRBD1
CASSWPGTGDYEQYF
TGTGCCAGCAGCTGGCCCGGGACAGGGGACTACGAGCAGTACTTC
>14|once|TRBJ1-1|TRBV7-9|NA
CASSPGQTNTEAFF
TGTGCCAGCAGCCCCGGACAGACCAACACTGAAGCTTTCTTT
>15|NA|TRBJ1-2|TRBV25-1|TRBD1
CASSDAGGKREGYTF
TGTGCCAGCAGTGACGCAGGGGGCAAACGGGAGGGCTACACCTTC
>14|few|TRBJ1-3|TRBV11-3|TRBD1
CASSAGQDYDTIYF
TGTGCCTCCTCCGCGGGACAGGATTATGACACCATATATTTT
>16|NA|TRBJ1-1|TRBV5-1|TRBD1
CASSPGTQGANTEAFF
TGCGCCAGCAGCCCCGGGACTCAGGGGGCGAACACTGAAGCTTTCTTT
>11|NA|TRBJ1-2|TRBV11-2|TRBD1
CASRQGGGYTF
TGTGCCAGCCGGCAGGGGGGTGGCTACACCTTC
>13|NA|TRBJ1-4|TRBV28|NA
CASRDSTNEKLFF
TGTGCCAGCAGGGACTCAACTAATGAAAAACTGTTTTTT
>17|NA|TRBJ2-1|TRBV10-3|TRBD2
CAISEALGLAWDNEQFF
TGTGCCATCAGTGAGGCACTCGGACTAGCATGGGACAATGAGCAGTTCTTC
>13|NA|TRBJ1-1|TRBV6-6|NA
CASSYPKSTEAFF
TGTGCCAGCAGTTATCCGAAGAGTACTGAAGCTTTCTTT
>12|NA|TRBJ2-1|TRBV6-2/TRBV6-3|NA
CASSRGLREQFF
TGTGCCAGCAGCCGGGGACTGCGTGAGCAGTTCTTC
>17|NA|TRBJ2-1|TRBV7-3|TRBD2
CASSLTTSGGAFNEQFF
TGTGCCAGCAGCTTAACGACTAGCGGGGGGGCCTTCAATGAGCAGTTCTTC
>15|NA|TRBJ2-1|TRBV5-6|TRBD1
CASSSWDSSYNEQFF
TGTGCCAGCAGCTCTTGGGACAGCTCCTACAATGAGCAGTTCTTC
>15|NA|TRBJ2-2|TRBV6-5|NA
CASSYSKTSPGELFF
TGTGCCAGCAGTTACTCGAAAACTAGCCCCGGGGAGCTGTTTTTT
>14|NA|TRBJ2-5|TRBV5-8|TRBD1
CASSLQGIGETQYF
TGTGCCAGCAGCTTACAGGGGATTGGGGAGACCCAGTACTTC
>13|NA|TRBJ1-1|TRBV29-1|NA
CSVEGEGKAEAFF
TGCAGCGTTGAAGGGGAGGGGAAAGCTGAAGCTTTCTTT
>12|NA|TRBJ2-5|TRBV7-9|NA
CASSPLQETQYF
TGTGCCAGCAGCCCGCTACAAGAGACCCAGTACTTC
>12|NA|TRBJ2-1|TRBV27|NA
CASSRPEREQFF
TGTGCCAGCAGTCGCCCCGAGAGAGAGCAGTTCTTC
>14|NA|TRBJ2-5|TRBV2|NA
CASSGFSSGETQYF
TGTGCCAGCAGTGGTTTTTCATCAGGAGAGACCCAGTACTTC
>17|few|TRBJ1-3|TRBV5-1|NA
CASSLDGGGRRGNTIYF
TGCGCCAGCAGCTTGGACGGGGGAGGCAGGAGGGGAAACACCATATATTTT
>14|NA|TRBJ2-7|TRBV4-2|TRBD2
CASSHTSGGYEQYF
TGTGCCAGCAGCCACACTAGCGGGGGGTACGAGCAGTACTTC
>15|NA|TRBJ2-6|TRBV6-2/TRBV6-3|NA
CASSTHYSGANVLTF
TGTGCCAGCAGCACACATTACTCTGGGGCCAACGTCCTGACTTTC
>17|NA|TRBJ2-2|TRBV7-3|TRBD2
CASSLLSAGEFTGELFF
TGTGCCAGCAGCTTATTGTCGGCGGGGGAGTTCACCGGGGAGCTGTTTTTT
>15|NA|TRBJ2-1|TRBV5-1|NA
CASSLVGGLYNEQFF
TGCGCCAGCAGCTTGGTCGGGGGGCTCTACAATGAGCAGTTCTTC
>15|hyperexpanded|TRBJ2-1|TRBV7-9|NA
CASSGDEGRAGPQFF
TGTGCCAGCAGTGGGGATGAGGGCAGGGCGGGACCGCAGTTCTTC
>12|NA|TRBJ1-1|TRBV5-1|TRBD1
CASSSGQGTAFF
TGCGCCAGCAGCTCGGGACAGGGAACAGCTTTCTTT
>16|NA|TRBJ2-2|TRBV5-4|NA
CASSALGGTGTGELFF
TGTGCCAGCAGCGCCCTAGGGGGAACAGGCACCGGGGAGCTGTTTTTT
>13|NA|TRBJ2-6|TRBV6-5|NA
CASSRGGANVLTF
TGTGCCAGCAGCCGGGGTGGGGCCAACGTCCTGACTTTC
>13|NA|TRBJ2-7|TRBV2|NA
CASSDEVSYEQYF
TGTGCCAGCAGTGATGAGGTCTCCTACGAGCAGTACTTC
>17|NA|TRBJ2-3|TRBV7-8|TRBD2
CASSPLTSGYSTDTQYF
TGTGCCAGCAGCCCCTTAACTAGCGGGTATAGCACAGATACGCAGTATTTT
>17|few|TRBJ1-1|TRBV7-3|TRBD1
CASSLTGQGGLDTEAFF
TGTGCCAGCAGCTTAACTGGACAGGGTGGTTTGGACACTGAAGCTTTCTTT
>14|NA|TRBJ2-5|TRBV5-1|NA
CASSSSGIGETQYF
TGCGCCAGCAGCTCATCAGGGATCGGAGAGACCCAGTACTTC
>14|few|TRBJ1-2|TRBV7-8|NA
CASSRGTGPYGYTF
TGTGCCAGCAGCCGGGGGACTGGGCCCTATGGCTACACCTTC
>14|few|TRBJ2-1|TRBV11-3|NA
CASSFEDSYNEQFF
TGTGCCAGCAGCTTTGAGGACTCCTACAATGAGCAGTTCTTC
>13|NA|TRBJ1-2|TRBV7-7|NA
CASSLALAYGYTF
TGTGCCAGCAGCTTAGCGCTCGCGTATGGCTACACCTTC
>14|NA|TRBJ2-3|TRBV11-2|TRBD1
CASSPGQGADTQYF
TGTGCCAGCAGCCCGGGACAGGGGGCAGATACGCAGTATTTT
>13|few|TRBJ2-3|TRBV15|NA
CATRASGTDTQYF
TGTGCCACCAGAGCATCAGGTACAGATACGCAGTATTTT
>14|NA|TRBJ2-7|TRBV5-4|NA
CASSLGYSSYEQYF
TGTGCCAGCAGCTTGGGGTATAGCTCCTACGAGCAGTACTTC
>13|NA|TRBJ1-1|TRBV6-1|NA
CASSESPVTEAFF
TGTGCCAGCAGTGAATCACCAGTCACTGAAGCTTTCTTT
>17|NA|TRBJ2-2|TRBV9|NA
CASSVGGGGTGAGELFF
TGTGCCAGCAGCGTAGGCGGCGGGGGCACCGGGGCCGGGGAGCTGTTTTTT